One sample yielded the 22 T cell receptor beta chains listed below, sequenced in a study of blood T cell repertoires in COVID-19. The table came from immunoSEQ multiplex PCR; TCRdb's copy has only in-frame clones and leaves some out. This repertoire shows 300,000 to 350,000 clones, roughly 86% found once; its top ten account for over 1%. Sequenced: PBMCs or T cells enriched from blood (not recorded which). The origin of the receptors is a woman between 25 and 40 years old who had been exposed to COVID-19.

This clone was seen more than once but under ten times. The chain joins TRBV4-2 to TRBJ1-5; D ambiguous. Germline CDR1 LGHNA, CDR2 YNFKEQ. V lost 4 bases and J 5 bases, leaving 12 bases between the germline ends. This CDR3 has 14 residues. The CDR3 nucleotides read TGTGCCAGCAGCCCAGGCAAAGGCGATCAGCCCCAGCATTTT. This translates into CASSPGKGDQPQHF.

The rearrangement joins TRBV19 to TRBJ1-6; unclear D gene. The V gene lost 3 bases and the J gene lost 10 bases, with 19 bases spanning the gap. Germline V gene sequence: CDR1 LNHDA, CDR2 SQIVND (reference sequence). The CDR3 totals 16 residues. The CDR3: CASSISSDLGRSPLHF. The CDR3 coding sequence is TGTGCCAGTAGTATCTCCTCGGACTTAGGGCGGTCACCCCTCCACTTT.

The chain joins TRBV7-8 to TRBJ2-7; weak D call: TRBD1 (5 bases). The V gene lost 1 base and the J gene lost 1 base, with 11 bases spanning the gap. This CDR3 comprises 15 residues. Germline V gene sequence: CDR1 SGHVS, CDR2 FQNEAQ. CDR3: CASSLGAGSSYEQYF. CDR3 bases: TGTGCCAGCAGCTTAGGGGCAGGGTCGTCCTACGAGCAGTACTTC. Complete variable domain (other parts from reference TRBV7-8 and TRBJ2-7): GAGVSQSPRYKVAKRGQDVALRCDPISGHVSLFWYQQALGQGPEFLTYFQNEAQLDKSGLPSDRFFAERPEGSVSTLKIQRTQQEDSAVYLCASSLGAGSSYEQYFGPGTRLTVT.

The chain uses TRBV29-1 and TRBJ1-1; a weak D match, TRBD1 (6 bases). The CDR3 consists of 15 residues. Deletions cut 2 bases from V and 6 bases from J, with 19 bases between. Germline CDR1 SQVTM, CDR2 ANQGSEA. The CDR3 DNA is TGCAGCGTTGAAAGGATGAGGGGGGGACGCGCTGAAGCTTTCTTT. Translation gives CSVERMRGGRAEAFF.

This chain connects TRBV6-5 to TRBJ2-6; D not certain. Germline assignment: CDR1 MNHEY and CDR2 SVGAGI. CDR3 size: 16 residues. Trimming took 0 bases from V and 2 from J, leaving 8 bases between them. For the CDR3, the DNA is TGTGCCAGCAGTTACTCGATTGCGGCTGGGGCCAACGTCCTGACTTTC. Amino acid sequence: CASSYSIAAGANVLTF.

The rearrangement joins TRBV27 to TRBJ2-3; weak D call: TRBD2 (5 bases). The ends were cut back, 2 bases at V and 2 bases at J, with 11 bases in the middle. The length of the CDR3 is 15 residues. The germline V gene has CDR1 MNHEY and CDR2 SMNVEV (reference sequence). CDR3 amino acids: CASSLGGPLTDTQYF. The CDR3 coding sequence is TGTGCCAGCAGTTTAGGAGGCCCCCTCACAGATACGCAGTATTTT.

The CDR3 loop reads CASSPSAEQFF. As DNA, the CDR3 is TGCGCCAGCAGCCCTAGCGCTGAGCAGTTCTTC. This sequence joins TRBV5-1 and TRBJ2-1, with D tentatively TRBD2 (6 bases). The CDR3 runs 11 residues. Germline lookup yields CDR1 SGHRS and CDR2 YFSETQ. V lost 4 bases and J 9 bases, leaving 8 bases between the germline ends.

This clone was found once. This rearrangement joins TRBV19 to TRBJ1-2, with TRBD1 as a possible D gene (6 bases). V was shortened by 5 bases and J by 4 bases, with 11 bases between the two germline ends. Looked up from germline, CDR1 is LNHDA and CDR2 is SQIVND (reference sequence). The CDR3 extends over 13 amino acids. Here the CDR3 reads CASSPQGSYGYTF. The CDR3 nucleotides are TGTGCCAGTAGTCCGCAGGGGAGCTATGGCTACACCTTC.

This sequence joins TRBV2 and TRBJ2-2, with 10 bases fitting TRBD1. Germline values: CDR1 SNHLY, CDR2 FYNNEI. J gave up 4 bases and V 3 bases, and 8 bases lay outside the gene matches. This CDR3 is built from 17 residues. In DNA form, the CDR3 reads TGTGCCAGCAGTGACTCGACAGGGGGCCGTGGCACCGGGGAGCTGTTTTTT. Encoded protein: CASSDSTGGRGTGELFF. Together with reference TRBV2 and TRBJ2-2, the CDR3 gives the full variable domain: EPEVTQTPSHQVTQMGQEVILRCVPISNHLYFYWYRQILGQKVEFLVSFYNNEISEKSEIFDDQFSVERPDGSNFTLKIRSTKLEDSAMYFCASSDSTGGRGTGELFFGEGSRLTVL.

This chain connects TRBV7-9 to TRBJ2-7; TRBD1 aligns across 9 bases. With 0 bases clipped from V and 2 bases from J, the junction kept 2 bases outside the gene matches. CDR1 and CDR2 (germline): SEHNR, FQNEAQ (reference sequence). There are 15 residues in the CDR3. The CDR3 nucleotides are TGTGCCAGCAGCTTAGCCGGACAGGGGCCCTACGAGCAGTACTTC. The encoded protein is CASSLAGQGPYEQYF.

The J gene is TRBJ2-3, the V gene TRBV4-1; D may be TRBD1 (6 bases). The length of the CDR3 is 15 residues. Germline V gives CDR1 MGHRA, CDR2 YSYEKL. V gave up 3 bases and J gave up 0 bases, with 10 bases separating them. The CDR3 sequence is CASSHTGPSTDTQYF. The CDR3 DNA sequence: TGCGCCAGCAGCCACACAGGGCCTAGCACAGATACGCAGTATTTT.

The V call is TRBV11-2, the J call TRBJ1-1, with a tentative D call TRBD1 (5 bases). CDR1 is SGHAT and CDR2 is FQNNGV in the germline V gene. This CDR3 spans 15 amino acids. V lost 1 base and J lost 0, with 9 bases in between. For the CDR3, the DNA is TGTGCCAGCAGCTTAGGGGCAGGGTTGAACACTGAAGCTTTCTTT. Residues: CASSLGAGLNTEAFF.

V usage is TRBV11-3 and J usage is TRBJ2-1, with D maybe TRBD1 (5 bases). V shed 5 bases and J shed 10 bases, with 9 bases lying between them. The CDR3 covers 11 residues. Germline V gene data show CDR1 as SGHNT and CDR2 as YENEEA. CDR3 region: CASSPRQEQFF. The DNA for the CDR3 is TGTGCCAGCAGCCCCCGACAGGAGCAGTTCTTC.

The chain uses TRBV6-5 and TRBJ1-4; D is perhaps TRBD1 (5 bases). V lost 4 bases and J 7 bases, leaving 16 bases between the germline ends. Germline CDR1 is MNHEY and CDR2 is SVGAGI. The CDR3 length is 15 residues. Here the CDR3 reads CASSFGWGDSEKLFF. CDR3 DNA sequence: TGTGCCAGCAGTTTCGGTTGGGGGGATAGTGAAAAACTGTTTTTT.

This clone appeared once. V gene TRBV4-1 combines with J gene TRBJ2-1, with 9 nucleotides matching TRBD2. Germline V gene sequence: CDR1 MGHRA, CDR2 YSYEKL. V shed 1 base and J 9 bases; nucleotides not matched to a gene: 10. This CDR3 spans 16 amino acids. CDR3 sequence (DNA): TGCGCCAGCAGCCAAGGAGATTTAGCGGGAGTAATTGAGCAGTTCTTC. It specifies CASSQGDLAGVIEQFF.

J is TRBJ1-5 and V is TRBV18; D gene uncertain. The CDR3 is made up of 13 amino acids. The germline V gene has CDR1 KGHSH and CDR2 LQKENI. Trimming took 2 bases from V and 7 from J, leaving 9 bases between them. The CDR3 region is CASSPGSGQPQHF. The CDR3 nucleotides are TGTGCCAGCTCACCAGGGTCGGGGCAGCCCCAGCATTTT.

The V call is TRBV2, the J call TRBJ2-3, with 9 bases fitting TRBD2. Trimming at V came to 2 bases and at J to 6 bases, leaving 18 bases not matched to a gene. Germline assignment: CDR1 SNHLY and CDR2 FYNNEI. The CDR3 length is 19 residues. CDR3 DNA: TGTGCCAGCAGTGAAATAGCGGGAGAGTGGCCCGAGTTTCATGATACGCAGTATTTT. This translates into CASSEIAGEWPEFHDTQYF.

This sequence joins TRBV28 and TRBJ1-3, with D perhaps TRBD1 (6 bases). There are 14 residues in the CDR3. Germline V gene lookup returns CDR1 MDHEN and CDR2 SYDVKM. V dropped 6 bases and J dropped 3 bases, with 12 bases sitting between them. The CDR3 loop is CASRPGQFGNTIYF. The CDR3 DNA reads TGTGCCAGCAGACCAGGACAGTTTGGAAACACCATATATTTT.

The chain employs TRBV9 and TRBJ1-2; D is ambiguous. Germline CDR1 is SGDLS and CDR2 is YYNGEE. With 0 bases removed from V and 2 bases from J, the gap between germline ends came to 8 bases. This CDR3 comprises 14 residues. CDR3 nucleotide sequence: TGTGCCAGCAGCGTAGAAGGGAGGAACTATGGCTACACCTTC. As protein: CASSVEGRNYGYTF.

This chain joins TRBV29-1 and TRBJ2-2; TRBD2 matches at 7 bases. Germline V gives CDR1 SQVTM, CDR2 ANQGSEA. The junction had 8 bases not matched to a gene; V was cut back by 3 bases and J by 7 bases. The CDR3 sequence is 14 residues long. CDR3 coding DNA: TGCAGCGTTGATAAAAGCGGGAAGGGCGGGGAGCTGTTTTTT. This sequence encodes CSVDKSGKGGELFF.

The gene calls are TRBV3-1 (or the pseudogene TRBV3-2) and TRBJ2-5, with D possibly matching TRBD2 (6 bases). The CDR3 runs 17 residues. Germline V gene lookup returns CDR1 LGHDT and CDR2 YNNKEL (reference sequence). The germline V and J ends were trimmed by 0 bases and 5 bases, with 19 bases remaining between them. CDR3 region: CASSQDRSSTAGETQYF. As DNA, the CDR3 is TGTGCCAGCAGCCAAGATAGGAGTAGCACCGCGGGGGAGACCCAGTACTTC.

The rearrangement joins TRBV6-5 to TRBJ2-2; TRBD2 agrees at 11 bases. CDR1 is MNHEY, CDR2 SVGAGI, per germline. Trimming cost V 6 bases and J 4 bases; bases outside gene matches: 4. The CDR3 contains 15 residues. The CDR3 loop reads CASSSLAGATGELFF. In DNA, the CDR3 is TGTGCCAGCAGCTCACTAGCGGGAGCCACCGGGGAGCTGTTTTTT.